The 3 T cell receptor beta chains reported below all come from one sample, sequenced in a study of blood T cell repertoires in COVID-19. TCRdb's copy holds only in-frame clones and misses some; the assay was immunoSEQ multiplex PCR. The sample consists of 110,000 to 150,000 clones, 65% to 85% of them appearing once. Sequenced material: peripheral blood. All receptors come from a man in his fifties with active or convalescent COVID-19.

CDR3 loop: CASNTCTDTQYF. The CDR3 nucleotides read TGTGCCAGTAATACTTGCACAGATACGCAGTATTTT. This sequence joins TRBV19 and TRBJ2-3; D gene ambiguous. The V end was cut by 7 bases, the J end by 1 base, with 6 bases between. Germline V gives CDR1 LNHDA, CDR2 SQIVND (reference sequence). The CDR3 has 12 residues.

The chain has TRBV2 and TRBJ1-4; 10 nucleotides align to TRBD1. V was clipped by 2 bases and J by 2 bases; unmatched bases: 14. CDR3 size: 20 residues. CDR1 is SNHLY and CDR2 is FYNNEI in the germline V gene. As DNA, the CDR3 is TGTGCCAGCAGTGAAATAGTGGGACAGGGGACTTTGACGACTAATGAAAAACTGTTTTTT. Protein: CASSEIVGQGTLTTNEKLFF.

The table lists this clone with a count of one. The CDR3 sequence is CARNRLAGGYNEQFF. CDR3 DNA: TGTGCCAGAAATCGACTAGCGGGAGGGTACAATGAGCAGTTCTTC. The chain links TRBV2 to TRBJ2-1; 14 nucleotides align to TRBD2. Trimming took 9 bases from V and 4 from J; bases not matched to a gene: 5. Per germline, CDR1 SNHLY and CDR2 FYNNEI. The CDR3 spans 15 residues.